This T cell receptor beta chain was profiled in a study of blood T cell repertoires in COVID-19. Assignment of participants to cohorts was predicated upon participant-reported clinical history. Germline CDR1 is MDHEN and CDR2 is SYDVKM. The CDR3 consists of 13 residues. V shed 6 bases, J shed 4 bases, and the junction held 5 bases outside the gene matches. This clone was observed a handful of times. Data came from immunoSEQ multiplex PCR; TCRdb stores just in-frame clones and leaves some out. The table lists around 250,000 clones, roughly 82% of them singletons. V and J are TRBV28 and TRBJ1-2; 7 bases agree with TRBD1. The receptor was derived from a woman aged 45-59 years who had recovered from COVID-19. Sequenced input: PBMCs or T cells enriched from blood (not recorded which). CDR3 coding DNA: TGTGCCAGCAGGGGGGACAGTGCCTATGGCTACACCTTC. Amino acid sequence: CASRGDSAYGYTF.